The 26 T cell receptor beta chains presented below share a single source sample, sequenced in a study of T cells in Graves' hyperthyroidism and ophthalmopathy. Researchers took RNA transcripts and amplified the TCR beta CDR3 regions from them. A first-round RT-PCR of the TCR CDR3 used the HTBI primer set. TCRdb reprocessed the multiplex PCR reads via MiXCR and lists one record per CDR3 protein. In the table there are about 290,000 distinct CDR3 sequences, roughly an eighth of which are singletons. Sequences were obtained from blood. These receptors all stem from a woman aged 40 to 50 with Graves' hyperthyroidism.

This clonotype appeared a few times. The chain links TRBV20-1 to TRBJ2-7; D is unresolved. Germline V lookup: CDR1 DFQATT, CDR2 SNEGSKA (reference sequence). Trimming left V 0 bases short and J 0 bases short, with 12 bases between. The CDR3 runs to 15 residues. The CDR3 coding sequence is TGCAGTGCTAGAGATCCGGGTTTCAGCTCCTACGAGCAGTACTTC. It yields the protein CSARDPGFSSYEQYF.

As concerns this clonotype: A clone one base away is much larger, so this may be a read error. This chain uses TRBV11-3 with TRBJ2-5; D possibly corresponds to TRBD2 (6 bases). CDR1 is SGHNT and CDR2 is YENEEA in the germline V gene. This CDR3 contains 14 residues. The V gene lost 5 bases and the J gene lost 5 bases, with 15 bases spanning the gap. The CDR3 loop is CASSARGWIETQYF. As DNA, the CDR3 is TGTGCCAGCAGCGCCCGGGGGTGGATCGAGACCCAGTACTTC.

This clonotype was recorded at least ten times. The chain links TRBV2 to TRBJ2-7; possibly TRBD1 for D (5 bases). There are 15 residues in the CDR3. CDR1 and CDR2 from the germline V gene are SNHLY and FYNNEI. V lost 8 bases and J 2 bases, leaving 19 bases between the germline ends. CDR3 sequence: CASSLGLDTPYEQYF. The CDR3 nucleotides are TGTGCCAGCTCCCTCGGGTTGGACACCCCCTACGAGCAGTACTTC.

The rearrangement uses TRBV27 and TRBJ2-4; 12 positions match TRBD1. The CDR3 runs to 14 residues. The V segment lost 5 bases and the J segment 9 bases; nucleotides outside the gene matches: 5. The V gene's germline CDR1 is MNHEY and CDR2 SMNVEV (reference sequence). The CDR3 DNA reads as TGTGCCAGCAGTCCCGGGACAGGGGGCATCATTCAGTACTTC. It yields the protein CASSPGTGGIIQYF.

This clonotype occurred a few times. The V and J genes are TRBV7-9 and TRBJ2-3; the D gene is possibly TRBD1 (6 bases). CDR1 and CDR2 from the germline V gene are SEHNR and FQNEAQ (reference sequence). This CDR3 is built from 12 residues. Trimming shortened V by 6 bases and J by 3 bases, and 7 bases separated the two germline ends. CDR3 DNA: TGTGCCAGCAGAAGGGGGACAGATACGCAGTATTTT. This codes for CASRRGTDTQYF. The full variable domain, its missing parts supplied by reference TRBV7-9 and TRBJ2-3, is DTGVSQNPRHKITKRGQNVTFRCDPISEHNRLYWYRQTLGQGPEFLTYFQNEAQLEKSRLLSDRFSAERPKGSFSTLEIQRTEQGDSAMYLCASRRGTDTQYFGPGTRLTVL.

This clonotype was seen many times. V gene TRBV11-3 combines with J gene TRBJ1-1, with 7 bases that match TRBD1. The CDR3 spans 15 residues. V shed 5 bases and J 3 bases; nucleotides not matched to a gene: 9. Germline CDR1 reads SGHNT; CDR2 reads YENEEA. In DNA form, the CDR3 reads TGTGCCAGCAGCCCGAGAACAGGGGACCACACTGAAGCTTTCTTT. It translates to CASSPRTGDHTEAFF. Full variable domain (outside the CDR3, taken from reference TRBV11-3 and TRBJ1-1): EAGVVQSPRYKIIEKKQPVAFWCNPISGHNTLYWYLQNLGQGPELLIRYENEEAVDDSQLPKDRFSAERLKGVDSTLKIQPAELGDSAVYLCASSPRTGDHTEAFFGQGTRLTVV.

This clonotype has a count of ten or more. The gene calls are TRBV28 and TRBJ2-3; D uncertain. Trimming pared 3 bases from V and 5 bases from J, leaving 12 bases between. In germline, CDR1 is MDHEN, CDR2 SYDVKM. This CDR3 region has 14 residues. CDR3 nucleotides: TGTGCCAGCAGTTTTAGATCCGACGTAGATACGCAGTATTTT. Protein sequence: CASSFRSDVDTQYF.

The chain carries TRBV20-1 and TRBJ2-3; TRBD2 aligns across 8 bases. This CDR3 is built from 15 residues. Germline CDR1 is DFQATT and CDR2 is SNEGSKA (reference sequence). With 3 bases clipped from V and 0 bases from J, the junction kept 5 bases outside the gene matches. In nucleotides, the CDR3 is TGCAGTGCTAGGGTAGCGGGACGAAGCACAGATACGCAGTATTTT. It specifies CSARVAGRSTDTQYF.

Many counts were recorded for this clonotype. The genes are TRBV6-1 and TRBJ1-5; no definite D call. Trimming took 8 bases from V and 3 from J, leaving 8 bases between them. This CDR3 spans 12 amino acids. CDR1 and CDR2 from the germline V gene are MNHNS and SASEGT. The CDR3 DNA reads TGTGCCAGCGGCGAACCCAATCAGCCCCAGCATTTT. Encoded protein: CASGEPNQPQHF.

This clonotype showed up many times. The genes are TRBV6-1 and TRBJ1-5, with D maybe TRBD1 (5 bases). The germline V gene has CDR1 MNHNS and CDR2 SASEGT. The CDR3 extends over 16 amino acids. V was clipped by 5 bases and J by 1 base, with 15 bases between them. This CDR3 reads CASSYAGRESNQPQHF. CDR3 nucleotide sequence: TGTGCCAGCAGTTACGCGGGACGGGAAAGCAATCAGCCCCAGCATTTT.

The chain recombines TRBV28 with TRBJ2-2; 9 nucleotides agree with TRBD2. The V and J ends lost 8 bases and 5 bases, in that order; junction bases with no gene match: 6. Germline lookup yields CDR1 MDHEN and CDR2 SYDVKM. The CDR3 covers 14 residues. The CDR3 DNA reads as TGTGCCAGCGTCCTAGCGGGACGAACCGGGGAGCTGTTTTTT. It encodes CASVLAGRTGELFF. Supplemented by reference TRBV28 and TRBJ2-2, the full variable domain reads DVKVTQSSRYLVKRTGEKVFLECVQDMDHENMFWYRQDPGLGLRLIYFSYDVKMKEKGDIPEGYSVSREKKERFSLILESASTNQTSMYLCASVLAGRTGELFFGEGSRLTVL.

There are many counts of this clonotype. The V call is TRBV5-1, the J call TRBJ1-1; possible D gene TRBD1, 5 bases. V was shortened by 4 bases and J by 1 base, with 11 bases between the two germline ends. This CDR3 spans 14 amino acids. The germline gives CDR1 SGHRS, CDR2 YFSETQ. DNA of the CDR3: TGCGCCAGCAGCCCGGGACGGGAGAACACTGAAGCTTTCTTT. It yields the protein CASSPGRENTEAFF. Supplemented by reference TRBV5-1 and TRBJ1-1, the full variable domain reads KAGVTQTPRYLIKTRGQQVTLSCSPISGHRSVSWYQQTPGQGLQFLFEYFSETQRNKGNFPGRFSGRQFSNSRSEMNVSTLELGDSALYLCASSPGRENTEAFFGQGTRLTVV.

In its sample, this clonotype was seen a few times. For the CDR3, the DNA is TGTGCCAGCGGGTCCGGGACGGCTAATGAAAAACTGTTTTTT. Translation: CASGSGTANEKLFF. This chain joins TRBV12-3 or TRBV12-4 and TRBJ1-4, with D possibly matching TRBD1 (5 bases). Trimming took off 8 bases at V and 3 bases at J, with 13 bases between the two ends. The CDR3 sequence is 14 residues long.

The chain employs TRBV6-1 and TRBJ1-3; 7 nucleotides align to TRBD1. Germline CDR1 is MNHNS and CDR2 is SASEGT. This CDR3 region has 15 residues. V dropped 5 bases and J dropped 1; count of bases not matched to a gene: 5. This CDR3 reads CASSNNRGSGNTIYF. The CDR3 DNA sequence: TGTGCCAGCAGTAACAACAGGGGATCTGGAAACACCATATATTTT.

This clonotype was observed at least ten times. The J gene is TRBJ2-1, the V gene TRBV11-1; D is possibly TRBD1 or TRBD2 (5 bases each). The CDR3 covers 15 residues. Between the trimmed V and J ends, which lost 5 bases and 8 bases, there was a span of 19 bases. CDR1 and CDR2 (germline): SGHAT, FQDESV (reference sequence). The CDR3 DNA reads as TGTGCCAGCAGCGCAAGAGGGGTGGCGGGCGATGAGCAGTTCTTC. It codes for CASSARGVAGDEQFF.

The chain uses TRBV7-9 and TRBJ2-2, with D unresolved. The ends were cut back, 2 bases at V and 6 bases at J, with 7 bases in the middle. The CDR3 loop spans 13 amino acids. Germline V gives CDR1 SEHNR, CDR2 FQNEAQ (reference sequence). In DNA form, the CDR3 reads TGTGCCAGCAGCTTATATGTGGCCGGGGAGCTGTTTTTT. It specifies CASSLYVAGELFF.

Only a few counts were recorded for this clonotype. A much larger clone differs by one base, so this may be a read error. The genes are TRBV28 and TRBJ2-1, with 10 bases that match TRBD2. Germline trimming cut 6 bases from V and 8 bases from J; bases unmatched to any gene: 13. CDR3 length: 16 amino acids. The germline CDR1 and CDR2 sequences are MDHEN and SYDVKM. The CDR3 is CASRGIGLAASDEQFF. CDR3 bases: TGTGCCAGCAGAGGTATTGGACTAGCGGCCTCGGATGAGCAGTTCTTC.

This clonotype was seen a handful of times. The chain joins TRBV18 to TRBJ2-7; tentative D call: TRBD2 (5 bases). This CDR3 contains 15 residues. In germline, CDR1 is KGHSH, CDR2 LQKENI. Trimming left V 3 bases short and J 8 bases short, with 20 bases between. CDR3 loop: CASSPPGNELTKQYF. The CDR3 region has the DNA TGTGCCAGCTCACCTCCGGGGAATGAACTTACGAAGCAGTACTTC.

This clonotype appeared many times. The chain has TRBV9 and TRBJ2-5, with D possibly matching TRBD1 (5 bases). Looked up from germline, CDR1 is SGDLS and CDR2 is YYNGEE. V was cut by 0 bases and J by 3 bases, with 6 bases left in between. The CDR3 covers 13 residues. The CDR3 here is CASSVEGEETQYF. In DNA, the CDR3 is TGTGCCAGCAGCGTAGAAGGGGAAGAGACCCAGTACTTC.

This clonotype was recorded a few times. V gene TRBV6-5 combines with J gene TRBJ2-3; D unclear. The germline V gene encodes CDR1 MNHEY and CDR2 SVGAGI. This CDR3 region has 13 residues. V was shortened by 2 bases and J by 6 bases, with 9 bases between the two germline ends. CDR3 protein: CASSYLFGDTQYF. The CDR3 DNA sequence: TGTGCCAGCAGTTACCTTTTTGGGGATACGCAGTATTTT.

This clonotype was seen many times. This sequence joins TRBV5-5 and TRBJ2-1; 8 positions match TRBD2. CDR3 size: 16 residues. From germline, CDR1 is SGHKS and CDR2 YYEKEE (reference sequence). Trimming removed 4 bases from V and 9 bases from J; junction bases left unmatched: 15. The CDR3 DNA reads TGTGCCAGCAGCCTAGGACTAGCTCTAAACCCTAGTGAGCAGTTCTTC. Protein: CASSLGLALNPSEQFF.

Ten or more counts support this clonotype. The J gene is TRBJ1-1, the V gene TRBV18; 7 bases are shared with TRBD1. Germline values: CDR1 KGHSH, CDR2 LQKENI. This CDR3 contains 13 residues. V dropped 8 bases and J dropped 1; count of bases not matched to a gene: 4. CDR3 nucleotides: TGTGCCAGCAAAAGGACAGGGAACACTGAAGCTTTCTTT. Translating it yields CASKRTGNTEAFF.

A remark on this clonotype: This may arise from a read error, as a much more abundant clone is one base away. CDR3 sequence reads: CASRRAGGAYEQYF. The CDR3, as DNA: TGTGCCAGCAGACGGGCAGGAGGCGCCTACGAGCAGTACTTC. The chain is built from TRBV6-1 and TRBJ2-7; tentative D call: TRBD2 (5 bases). Trimming shortened V by 6 bases and J by 2 bases, and 14 bases separated the two germline ends. Germline CDR1 reads MNHNS; CDR2 reads SASEGT. The CDR3 length is 14 residues.

Many counts were recorded for this clonotype. The V call is TRBV9, the J call TRBJ2-5; D remains ambiguous. CDR1 SGDLS and CDR2 YYNGEE come from the germline V gene. V was cut by 3 bases and J by 2 bases, with 8 bases left in between. This CDR3 region has 13 residues. The CDR3 loop is CASSAGPQETQYF. In DNA form, the CDR3 reads TGTGCCAGCAGCGCCGGACCACAAGAGACCCAGTACTTC.

Ten or more counts support this clonotype. This chain connects TRBV28 to TRBJ2-7; TRBD1 is a possible D gene (5 bases). This CDR3 contains 13 residues. Germline CDR1 MDHEN, CDR2 SYDVKM. V was cut by 1 base and J by 3 bases, with 7 bases left in between. This chain's CDR3 is CASSLFQGYEQYF. In DNA form, the CDR3 reads TGTGCCAGCAGTTTATTTCAGGGCTACGAGCAGTACTTC.

In its sample, this clonotype was seen a few times. This rearrangement joins TRBV7-3 to TRBJ2-1; TRBD2 matches 8 bases. CDR1 is SGHTA and CDR2 is FQGTGA in the germline V gene. The CDR3 spans 15 residues. With 1 base clipped from V and 6 bases from J, the junction kept 5 bases outside the gene matches. The CDR3 nucleotides are TGTGCCAGCAGCTTAATAGGCGGGAGGTCCAATGAGCAGTTCTTC. It codes for CASSLIGGRSNEQFF. Together with reference TRBV7-3 and TRBJ2-1, the CDR3 gives the full variable domain: GAGVSQTPSNKVTEKGKYVELRCDPISGHTALYWYRQSLGQGPEFLIYFQGTGAADDSGLPNDRFFAVRPEGSVSTLKIQRTERGDSAVYLCASSLIGGRSNEQFFGPGTRLTVL.